This T cell receptor beta chain was identified during a study of T cells expressing NK-cell markers. Germline V lookup: CDR1 ENHRY, CDR2 SYGVKD. The CDR3 extends over 14 amino acids. TCRdb re-called the 5' RACE reads and gives one entry per CDR3 protein, without DNA. Across 400,000 to 550,000 distinct CDR3 sequences, the top ten clones capture roughly 8% of the sample. The receptor comes from a woman aged 18-69 years in good health. V is TRBV10-3 and J is TRBJ2-5; TCRdb's D call, TRBD2, is unchecked because there is no DNA. The sample taken for sequencing was blood T cells: a sorted CD56 or NKG2C T cell subset, CD4+ or CD8+ T cells, or bulk PBMC T cells (not recorded which). The CDR3 reads CAISETSGQETQYF.